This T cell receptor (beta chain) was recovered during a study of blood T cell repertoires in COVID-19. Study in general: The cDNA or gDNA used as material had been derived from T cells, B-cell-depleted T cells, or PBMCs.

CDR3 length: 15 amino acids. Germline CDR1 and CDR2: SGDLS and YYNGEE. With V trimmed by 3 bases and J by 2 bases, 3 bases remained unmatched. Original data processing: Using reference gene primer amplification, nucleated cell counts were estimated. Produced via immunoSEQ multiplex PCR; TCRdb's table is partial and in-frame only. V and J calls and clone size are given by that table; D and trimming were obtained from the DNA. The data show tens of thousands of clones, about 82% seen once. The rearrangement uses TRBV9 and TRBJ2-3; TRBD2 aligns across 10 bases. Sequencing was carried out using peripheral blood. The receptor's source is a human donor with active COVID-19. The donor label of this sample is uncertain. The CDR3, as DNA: TGTGCCAGCAGCGGTACTAGCGGGAACACAGATACGCAGTATTTT. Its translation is CASSGTSGNTDTQYF.